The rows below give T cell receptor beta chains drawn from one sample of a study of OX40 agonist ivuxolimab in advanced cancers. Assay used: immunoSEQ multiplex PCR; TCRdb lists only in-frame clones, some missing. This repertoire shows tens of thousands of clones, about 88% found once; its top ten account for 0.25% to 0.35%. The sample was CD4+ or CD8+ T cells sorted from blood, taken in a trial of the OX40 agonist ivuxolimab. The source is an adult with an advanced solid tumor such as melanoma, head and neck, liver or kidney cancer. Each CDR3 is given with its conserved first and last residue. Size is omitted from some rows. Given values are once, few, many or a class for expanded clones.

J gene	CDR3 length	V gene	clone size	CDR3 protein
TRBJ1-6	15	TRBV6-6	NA	CASATGSSYNSPLHF
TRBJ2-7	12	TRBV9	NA	CASMYHRGEQYF
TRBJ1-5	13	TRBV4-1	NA	CASSQEKGQPQHF
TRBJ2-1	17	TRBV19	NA	CASSMFLAGGSYNEQFF
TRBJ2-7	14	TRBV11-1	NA	CASSFVGFSYEQYF
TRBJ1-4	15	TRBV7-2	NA	CASSLVRATNEKLFF
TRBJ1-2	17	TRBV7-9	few	CASSRGQGASANYGYTF
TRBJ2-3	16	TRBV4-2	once	CASSREGTRPADTQYF
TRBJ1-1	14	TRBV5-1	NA	CASRKNQGNTEAFF
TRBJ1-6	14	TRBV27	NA	CASKGGSYNSPLHF
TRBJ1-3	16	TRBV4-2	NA	CASSSRGGGNGNTIYF
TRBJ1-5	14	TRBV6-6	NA	CASKRIDSNQPQHF
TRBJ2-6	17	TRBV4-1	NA	CASSQGQGDSGANVLTF
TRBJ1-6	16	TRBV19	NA	CASTLGGDRGNSPLHF
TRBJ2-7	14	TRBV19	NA	CASGGDVNSYEQYF
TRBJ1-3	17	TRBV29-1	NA	CSPLVGGQQNSGNTIYF
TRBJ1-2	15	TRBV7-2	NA	CASSLWRGLDYGYTF
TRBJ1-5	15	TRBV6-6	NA	CASKGATESNQPQHF
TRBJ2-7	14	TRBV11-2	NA	CASSPIQGTYEQYF
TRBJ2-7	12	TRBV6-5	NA	CASSSTPYEQYF
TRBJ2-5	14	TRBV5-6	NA	CASSLAGSGETQYF
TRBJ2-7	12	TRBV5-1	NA	CASSLTDYEQYF
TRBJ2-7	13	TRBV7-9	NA	CASSSTGTYEQYF
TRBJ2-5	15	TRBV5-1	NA	CASSPTGTVEETQYF
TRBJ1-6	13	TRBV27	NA	CASSFGWDSPLHF
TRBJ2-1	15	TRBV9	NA	CASSLWTGLRYEQFF
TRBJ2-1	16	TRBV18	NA	CASSPPVQGFYNEQFF
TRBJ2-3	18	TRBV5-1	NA	CASSLSLGLAGTTDTQYF
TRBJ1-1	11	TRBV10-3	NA	CAISRNTEAFF
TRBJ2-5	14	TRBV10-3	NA	CAISSQSFQETQYF
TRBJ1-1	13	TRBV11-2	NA	CASSGQLNTEAFF
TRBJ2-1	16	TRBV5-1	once	CASSLGAGGTYNEQFF
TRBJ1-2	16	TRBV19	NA	CTSSTGFRKGYDGYTF
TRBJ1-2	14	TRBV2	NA	CASSEISGRNGYTF
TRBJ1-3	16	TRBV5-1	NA	CASSLAGITGGNTIYF
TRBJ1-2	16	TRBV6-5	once	CASSYSWGETNYGYTF
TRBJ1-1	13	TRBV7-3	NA	CASSSQQNTEAFF
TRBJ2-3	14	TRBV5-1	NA	CASSAGSRGDTQYF
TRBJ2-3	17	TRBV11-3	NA	CASSLDGTSGGTDTQYF
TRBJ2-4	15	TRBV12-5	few	CASSINPLAKNIQYF
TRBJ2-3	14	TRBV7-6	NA	CASSPGPSTDTQYF
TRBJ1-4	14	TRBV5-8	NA	CASSLGTVSEKLFF
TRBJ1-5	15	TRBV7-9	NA	CASSLGGQGIKPQHF
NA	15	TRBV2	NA	CASSRLAGGPHEQYF
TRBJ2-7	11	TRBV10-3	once	CATGPGYEQYF
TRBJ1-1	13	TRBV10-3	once	CAITPGRDTEAFF
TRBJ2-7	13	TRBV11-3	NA	CASSSAEEKEQYF